These 27 T cell receptor beta chains were sequenced from one sample in a study of T cells in Graves' hyperthyroidism and ophthalmopathy. RNA transcripts served as the template for amplifying TCR beta CDR3 regions. Using the HTBI primer set, a first-round RT-PCR was run on the TCR CDR3. TCRdb reanalysed the multiplex PCR reads using MiXCR and keeps one entry per CDR3 protein. The sample holds 450,000 to 500,000 distinct CDR3 sequences, roughly 23% seen once. The sample consisted of blood. Receptor source: a woman between 65 and 79 years old with Graves' ophthalmopathy.

The chain uses TRBV6-5 and TRBJ2-3; 7 bases line up with TRBD1. Trimming cost V 0 bases and J 5 bases; bases outside gene matches: 5. Germline-derived CDR1 and CDR2 are MNHEY and SVGAGI. There are 15 residues in the CDR3. CDR3: CASSYSGQDGDTQYF. CDR3 nucleotide sequence: TGTGCCAGCAGTTACTCAGGACAGGACGGAGATACGCAGTATTTT.

Many counts were recorded for this clonotype. The V gene is TRBV30, the J gene TRBJ1-5; D unclear. V lost 0 bases and J lost 5, with 8 bases in between. This CDR3 spans 13 amino acids. From germline, CDR1 is GTSNPN and CDR2 SVGIG (reference sequence). CDR3 in DNA: TGTGCCTGGAGTGTGGCACCCTATCAGCCCCAGCATTTT. Translating it yields CAWSVAPYQPQHF.

This clonotype has at least ten counts. The chain employs TRBV12-3 or TRBV12-4 and TRBJ2-1; 8 bases agree with TRBD2. The CDR3 covers 13 residues. V dropped 4 bases and J dropped 10; count of bases not matched to a gene: 6. Here the CDR3 reads CASSWTSLGEQFF. The CDR3 coding sequence is TGTGCCAGCAGTTGGACTAGCTTAGGGGAGCAGTTCTTC.

Many counts were recorded for this clonotype. The chain links TRBV11-2 to TRBJ2-7, with D possibly TRBD2 on 5 matching bases. Germline V gene data show CDR1 as SGHAT and CDR2 as FQNNGV. Trimming pared 5 bases from V and 0 bases from J, leaving 11 bases between. CDR3 length: 14 residues. The CDR3 region has the DNA TGTGCCAGCAGCACGTGGGAGATCTCCTACGAGCAGTACTTC. This translates into CASSTWEISYEQYF.

The CDR3 region has the DNA TGTGCCAGCAGCACCACGACTAGCGGCATAGATACGCAGTATTTT. Amino acid sequence: CASSTTTSGIDTQYF. The V gene is TRBV3-1, the J gene TRBJ2-3, with TRBD2 matching 9 bases. CDR3 length: 15 amino acids. Losses at the gene ends were 5 bases for V and 5 bases for J; bases not matched to a gene: 8. Looked up from germline, CDR1 is LGHDT and CDR2 is YNNKEL (reference sequence).

The chain uses TRBV6-5 and TRBJ2-6; the D gene is possibly TRBD1 (6 bases). The V end lost 4 bases, the J end lost 0 bases, and 13 bases lay between the germline ends. The germline gives CDR1 MNHEY, CDR2 SVGAGI. This CDR3 is built from 17 residues. CDR3 DNA: TGTGCCAGCAGTTTCAATACAGGGCACTCTGGGGCCAACGTCCTGACTTTC. Amino acid sequence: CASSFNTGHSGANVLTF.

The chain is built from TRBV6-1 and TRBJ2-2; a weak D match, TRBD1 (5 bases). The germline V and J ends were trimmed by 6 bases and 8 bases, with 22 bases remaining between them. Germline lookup yields CDR1 MNHNS and CDR2 SASEGT. The CDR3 is made up of 16 amino acids. Here the CDR3 reads CASRPGQGIMVGELFF. In nucleotides, the CDR3 is TGTGCCAGCAGGCCCGGGCAGGGCATCATGGTGGGGGAGCTGTTTTTT.

The chain carries TRBV29-1 and TRBJ1-2, with 7 bases aligning to TRBD1. The CDR3 covers 13 residues. The germline gives CDR1 SQVTM, CDR2 ANQGSEA. The trim removed 4 bases at V and 4 bases at J, leaving 6 bases unmatched. CDR3 DNA: TGCAGCGTTGTAATCAGGGGGGGCTATGGCTACACCTTC. Its translation is CSVVIRGGYGYTF.

The rearrangement links TRBV11-2 to TRBJ2-4; D call uncertain. Germline V gene data show CDR1 as SGHAT and CDR2 as FQNNGV. V was shortened by 0 bases and J by 2 bases, with 2 bases between the two germline ends. This CDR3 spans 13 amino acids. The CDR3 region is CASSLEPKNIQYF. The CDR3 region has the DNA TGTGCCAGCAGCTTAGAACCCAAAAACATTCAGTACTTC.

This clonotype turned up a few times. V gene TRBV10-3 combines with J gene TRBJ1-4; 11 nucleotides agree with TRBD1. The CDR3 is made up of 15 amino acids. The ends lost 0 bases at V and 8 bases at J; junction bases unmatched: 2. In germline, CDR1 is ENHRY, CDR2 SYGVKD. CDR3 sequence: CAISESRTGGEKLFF. The CDR3 nucleotides read TGTGCCATCAGTGAGTCGAGGACAGGGGGCGAAAAACTGTTTTTT.

The chain is built from TRBV28 and TRBJ2-2, with 11 positions matching TRBD2. CDR1 MDHEN and CDR2 SYDVKM come from the germline V gene. The CDR3 has 15 amino acids. Unmatched junction bases numbered 5, after V lost 4 bases and J lost 7 bases. The CDR3 reads CASSYLAGGVGELFF. CDR3 in DNA: TGTGCCAGCAGTTACCTAGCGGGAGGAGTCGGGGAGCTGTTTTTT.

This clonotype was recorded a few times. J is TRBJ2-2 and V is TRBV29-1; D remains unclear. The CDR3 totals 11 residues. CDR1 and CDR2 from the germline V gene are SQVTM and ANQGSEA. Deletions cut 6 bases from V and 3 bases from J, with 5 bases between. The CDR3: CSVAYTGELFF. DNA for the CDR3: TGCAGCGTCGCGTACACCGGGGAGCTGTTTTTT.

This sequence joins TRBV11-3 and TRBJ1-1; D possibly corresponds to TRBD1 (6 bases). V lost 4 bases and J lost 0, with 6 bases in between. Germline V lookup: CDR1 SGHNT, CDR2 YENEEA. CDR3 length equals 13 residues. For the CDR3, the DNA is TGTGCCAGCAGCTGGGACATGAACACTGAAGCTTTCTTT. Translation: CASSWDMNTEAFF.

The chain employs TRBV20-1 and TRBJ2-2; TRBD2 aligns across 11 bases. This CDR3 comprises 16 residues. CDR1 and CDR2 (germline): DFQATT, SNEGSKA (reference sequence). CDR3 in amino acids: CGTSRPRLAGMGELFF. The CDR3 DNA reads as TGCGGGACCTCGCGGCCCCGACTAGCGGGGATGGGGGAGCTGTTTTTT.

In its sample, this clonotype was seen many times. V is TRBV18 and J is TRBJ2-5; D is possibly TRBD1 (6 bases). The CDR3 is 13 amino acids. CDR1 is KGHSH, CDR2 LQKENI, per germline. Trimming shortened V by 1 base and J by 4 bases, and 7 bases separated the two germline ends. The CDR3 DNA reads TGTGCCAGCTCACCACTACAGGGAGAGACCCAGTACTTC. Encoded protein: CASSPLQGETQYF.

The chain carries TRBV19 and TRBJ1-4; no reliable D call. Per the germline V gene, CDR1 is LNHDA and CDR2 is SQIVND (reference sequence). V lost 3 bases and J lost 6, with 11 bases in between. The CDR3 consists of 14 residues. CDR3 amino acids: CASSMALGYEKLFF. CDR3 DNA sequence: TGTGCCAGTAGTATGGCCCTCGGTTATGAAAAACTGTTTTTT.

J is TRBJ1-1 and V is TRBV5-1, with D possibly TRBD1 on 5 matching bases. Germline V gene lookup returns CDR1 SGHRS and CDR2 YFSETQ. V was shortened by 7 bases and J by 0 bases, with 10 bases between the two germline ends. The CDR3 runs to 13 residues. The CDR3 DNA reads as TGCGCCAGCTATCAGGGAGTGAACACTGAAGCTTTCTTT. This translates into CASYQGVNTEAFF.

This clonotype came up a few times. The chain couples TRBV6-1 to TRBJ2-7; 7 positions match TRBD2. This CDR3 comprises 14 residues. V shed 5 bases, J shed 4 bases, and the junction held 8 bases outside the gene matches. CDR1 and CDR2 from the germline V gene are MNHNS and SASEGT. For the CDR3, the DNA is TGTGCCAGCAGTTTGTTGGGAGGGGATTACGAGCAGTACTTC. The encoded protein is CASSLLGGDYEQYF.

The chain recombines TRBV5-1 with TRBJ1-1; TRBD1 is a possible D gene (6 bases). This CDR3 region has 14 residues. Germline-derived CDR1 and CDR2 are SGHRS and YFSETQ. Trimming stripped 7 bases from V and 2 bases from J, with 15 bases between. This chain's CDR3 is CASSLWGLNTEAFF. CDR3 nucleotides: TGCGCCAGCTCCCTCTGGGGGCTTAACACTGAAGCTTTCTTT.

The chain uses TRBV10-3 and TRBJ1-1; D perhaps matches TRBD1 (6 bases). Looked up from germline, CDR1 is ENHRY and CDR2 is SYGVKD. The CDR3 has 15 amino acids. The V gene lost 3 bases and the J gene lost 3 bases, with 14 bases spanning the gap. The DNA of the CDR3 is TGTGCCATCAGTGACCCCGGACAGAGACACACTGAAGCTTTCTTT. Encoded protein: CAISDPGQRHTEAFF.

This chain connects TRBV29-1 to TRBJ2-3; tentatively, D is TRBD1 (5 bases). Trimming shortened V by 5 bases and J by 4 bases, and 7 bases separated the two germline ends. There are 11 residues in the CDR3. Germline V gene lookup returns CDR1 SQVTM and CDR2 ANQGSEA. The CDR3 nucleotides read TGCAGCGTTCAGGGATCAGATACGCAGTATTTT. Amino acid sequence: CSVQGSDTQYF.

This clonotype was seen a few times. The chain uses TRBV5-1 and TRBJ2-1, with 8 bases lining up with TRBD2. This CDR3 has 15 amino acids. V was pared by 5 bases and J by 7 bases, with 11 bases of the junction left unmatched. Germline values: CDR1 SGHRS, CDR2 YFSETQ. CDR3 nucleotide sequence: TGCGCCAGCAGTTCCCCTTCAAGCGGGAGTAATGAGCAGTTCTTC. Translating it yields CASSSPSSGSNEQFF.

The chain uses TRBV9 and TRBJ2-1; 11 bases align to TRBD2. The CDR3 consists of 15 residues. V shed 0 bases and J 9 bases; nucleotides not matched to a gene: 5. From germline, CDR1 is SGDLS and CDR2 YYNGEE. CDR3 nucleotide sequence: TGTGCCAGCAGCGTAGGAGTAGCGGGAGGGGTTGAGCAGTTCTTC. Protein: CASSVGVAGGVEQFF. The entire variable domain, with the rest obtained from reference TRBV9 and TRBJ2-1, is as follows: DSGVTQTPKHLITATGQRVTLRCSPRSGDLSVYWYQQSLDQGLQFLIQYYNGEERAKGNILERFSAQQFPDLHSELNLSSLELGDSALYFCASSVGVAGGVEQFFGPGTRLTVL.

The rearrangement uses TRBV20-1 and TRBJ2-1; a possible D gene is TRBD2 (6 bases). V was trimmed by 0 bases and J by 2 bases, leaving 11 bases between them. The CDR3 is 15 amino acids. Germline CDR1 reads DFQATT; CDR2 reads SNEGSKA (reference sequence). The CDR3 sequence: CSARDGGTPYNEQFF. Here the CDR3 DNA reads TGCAGTGCTAGAGACGGGGGTACTCCCTACAATGAGCAGTTCTTC.

The chain couples TRBV30 to TRBJ2-2, with 8 bases that match TRBD2. The CDR3 runs 17 residues. V lost 2 bases, J lost 2 bases, and 10 bases stayed unmatched. Looked up from germline, CDR1 is GTSNPN and CDR2 is SVGIG (reference sequence). The CDR3 nucleotides read TGTGCCTGGAGTCCCTGGGTAGCGGGACTCAACACCGGGGAGCTGTTTTTT. Its protein product is CAWSPWVAGLNTGELFF.

This clonotype was seen a handful of times. The chain links TRBV20-1 to TRBJ2-1; 10 nucleotides align to TRBD2. J lost 6 bases, V lost 1 base, and 12 bases had no gene match. CDR1 and CDR2 from the germline V gene are DFQATT and SNEGSKA (reference sequence). The CDR3 runs 17 residues. The CDR3: CSARGVLAGGLTNEQFF. For the CDR3, the DNA is TGCAGTGCTAGAGGCGTCTTAGCGGGAGGTCTTACCAATGAGCAGTTCTTC.

On this clonotype: A junction boundary mismatches the germline segment, possibly from a read error. The gene calls are TRBV5-5 and TRBJ2-6; D may be TRBD1 (5 bases). Germline CDR1 is SGHKS and CDR2 is YYEKEE (reference sequence). The CDR3 loop spans 15 amino acids. In DNA, the CDR3 is TGTGCCAGCAGCTTACAAGGGGTTGGGGCCAGCGTCCTGACTTTC. Translated: CASSLQGVGASVLTF. Combining the CDR3 with reference TRBV5-5 and TRBJ2-6 gives the whole variable domain DAGVTQSPTHLIKTRGQQVTLRCSPISGHKSVSWYQQVLGQGPQFIFQYYEKEERGRGNFPDRFSARQFPNYSSELNVNALLLGDSALYLCASSLQGVGASVLTFGAGSRLTVL.